Listed here are 6 T cell receptor beta chains from one sample, sequenced in a study of regulatory T cells. Their antigens remain unidentified. General study results and limits: In CD3G-deficient patients, conventional CD4+ T cells were enriched for hydrophobic CDR3 residues at positions 6 and 7.

Amplification used 52 TRBV primers and 13 TRBJ primers. Profiled with immunoSEQ multiplex PCR; TCRdb holds only in-frame clones, not every one. In the table there are 25,000 to 40,000 clones, more than 85% of which are singletons. The source material was conventional CD4+ T cells sorted from blood. These TCRs come from a child aged 2 to 9 with CD3G deficiency.

The genes are TRBV18 and TRBJ2-1, with 14 bases lining up with TRBD2. Looked up from germline, CDR1 is KGHSH and CDR2 is LQKENI. Unmatched junction bases numbered 6, after V lost 4 bases and J lost 7 bases. This CDR3 has 16 amino acids. The CDR3 is CASSLSGTSGSNEQFF. The DNA for the CDR3 is TGTGCCAGCTCACTCTCCGGGACTAGCGGGAGTAATGAGCAGTTCTTC.

The J gene is TRBJ1-3, the V gene TRBV4-1, with D possibly matching TRBD1 (5 bases). Germline CDR1 reads MGHRA; CDR2 reads YSYEKL. The CDR3 has 15 residues. Trimming took off 4 bases at V and 2 bases at J, with 12 bases between the two ends. The DNA for the CDR3 is TGCGCCAGCAGCCTCTTGGACAAACCTGGAAACACCATATATTTT. Translated: CASSLLDKPGNTIYF.

The V and J genes are TRBV6-1 and TRBJ2-7; 7 bases line up with TRBD1. Germline CDR1 reads MNHNS; CDR2 reads SASEGT. This CDR3 is built from 12 residues. The junction had 6 bases not matched to a gene; V was cut back by 4 bases and J by 9 bases. The DNA of the CDR3 is TGTGCCAGCAGTGGTGACAGGGATAGGCAGTACTTC. Translated, it gives CASSGDRDRQYF.

This chain connects TRBV11-3 to TRBJ2-3; weak D call: TRBD2 (6 bases). In germline, CDR1 is SGHNT, CDR2 YENEEA. This CDR3 region has 15 residues. The V gene lost 1 base and the J gene lost 3 bases, with 11 bases spanning the gap. CDR3 protein: CASSLVSGPTDTQYF. The CDR3 DNA follows: TGTGCCAGCAGCTTAGTTAGCGGCCCTACAGATACGCAGTATTTT. Based on the CDR3 plus reference TRBV11-3 and TRBJ2-3, the full variable domain is EAGVVQSPRYKIIEKKQPVAFWCNPISGHNTLYWYLQNLGQGPELLIRYENEEAVDDSQLPKDRFSAERLKGVDSTLKIQPAELGDSAVYLCASSLVSGPTDTQYFGPGTRLTVL.

The rearrangement joins TRBV6-6 to TRBJ2-2; no clear D. This CDR3 comprises 13 residues. Trimming shortened V by 4 bases and J by 3 bases, and 6 bases separated the two germline ends. From germline, CDR1 is MNHNY and CDR2 SVGAGI (reference sequence). DNA of the CDR3: TGTGCCAGCAGTTTCTCCTACACCGGGGAGCTGTTTTTT. Protein sequence: CASSFSYTGELFF.

V gene TRBV6-1 combines with J gene TRBJ1-2; possible D gene TRBD1, 5 bases. Germline-derived CDR1 and CDR2 are MNHNS and SASEGT. The CDR3 runs to 13 residues. V lost 3 bases to trimming and J lost 8 bases, with 13 bases between them. The CDR3 spells CASSDPGRVGYTF. The CDR3 nucleotides are TGTGCCAGCAGTGACCCGGGGCGGGTCGGCTACACCTTC.